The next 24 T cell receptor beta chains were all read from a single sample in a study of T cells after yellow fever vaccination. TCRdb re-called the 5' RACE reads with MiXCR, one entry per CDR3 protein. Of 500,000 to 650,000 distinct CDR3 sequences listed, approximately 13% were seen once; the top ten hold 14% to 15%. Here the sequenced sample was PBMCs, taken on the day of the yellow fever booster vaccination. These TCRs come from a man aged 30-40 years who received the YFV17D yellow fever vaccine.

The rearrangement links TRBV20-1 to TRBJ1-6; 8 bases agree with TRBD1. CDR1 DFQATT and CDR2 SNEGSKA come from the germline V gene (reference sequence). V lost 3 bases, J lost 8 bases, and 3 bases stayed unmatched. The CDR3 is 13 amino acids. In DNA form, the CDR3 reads TGCAGTGCTAGGGACAGGGTGGATTCACCCCTCCACTTT. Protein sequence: CSARDRVDSPLHF.

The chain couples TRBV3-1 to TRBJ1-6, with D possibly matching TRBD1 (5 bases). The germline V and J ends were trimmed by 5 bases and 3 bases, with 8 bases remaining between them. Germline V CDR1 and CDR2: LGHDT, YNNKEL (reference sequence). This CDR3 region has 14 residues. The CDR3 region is CASSSDIYNSPLHF. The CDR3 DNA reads TGTGCCAGCAGCTCGGACATCTATAATTCACCCCTCCACTTT.

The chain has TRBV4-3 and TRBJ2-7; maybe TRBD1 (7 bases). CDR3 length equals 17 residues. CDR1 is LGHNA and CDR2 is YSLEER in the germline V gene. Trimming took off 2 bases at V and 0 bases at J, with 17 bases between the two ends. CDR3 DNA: TGCGCCAGCAGCCAATGGGCAGGGGGACTTAGCTCCTACGAGCAGTACTTC. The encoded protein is CASSQWAGGLSSYEQYF.

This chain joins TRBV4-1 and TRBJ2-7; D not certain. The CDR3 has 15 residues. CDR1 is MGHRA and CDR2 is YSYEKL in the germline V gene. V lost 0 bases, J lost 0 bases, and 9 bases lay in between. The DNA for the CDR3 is TGCGCCAGCAGCCAAGACCCCGTAATCTCCTACGAGCAGTACTTC. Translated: CASSQDPVISYEQYF.

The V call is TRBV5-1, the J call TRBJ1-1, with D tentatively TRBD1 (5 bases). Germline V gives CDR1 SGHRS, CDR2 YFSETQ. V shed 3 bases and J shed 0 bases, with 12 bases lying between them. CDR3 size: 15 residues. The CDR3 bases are TGCGCCAGCAGCTCGGTAGGACAACTGAACACTGAAGCTTTCTTT. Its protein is CASSSVGQLNTEAFF.

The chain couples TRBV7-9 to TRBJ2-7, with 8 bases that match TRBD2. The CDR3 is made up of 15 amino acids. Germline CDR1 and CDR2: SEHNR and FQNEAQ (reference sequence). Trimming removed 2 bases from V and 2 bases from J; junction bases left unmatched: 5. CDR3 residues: CASSLRAGGTYEQYF. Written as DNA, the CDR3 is TGTGCCAGCAGCTTACGGGCGGGAGGAACCTACGAGCAGTACTTC. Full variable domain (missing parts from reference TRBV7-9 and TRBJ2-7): DTGVSQNPRHKITKRGQNVTFRCDPISEHNRLYWYRQTLGQGPEFLTYFQNEAQLEKSRLLSDRFSAERPKGSFSTLEIQRTEQGDSAMYLCASSLRAGGTYEQYFGPGTRLTVT.

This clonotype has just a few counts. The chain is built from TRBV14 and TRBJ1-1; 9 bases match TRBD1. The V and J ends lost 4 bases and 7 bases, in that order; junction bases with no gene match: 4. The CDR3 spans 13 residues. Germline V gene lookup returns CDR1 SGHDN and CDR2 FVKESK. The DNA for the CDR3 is TGTGCCAGCAGCCGACGGACAGGGGTTGAAGCTTTCTTT. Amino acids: CASSRRTGVEAFF. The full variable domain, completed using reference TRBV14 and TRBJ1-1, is EAGVTQFPSHSVIEKGQTVTLRCDPISGHDNLYWYRRVMGKEIKFLLHFVKESKQDESGMPNNRFLAERTGGTYSTLKVQPAELEDSGVYFCASSRRTGVEAFFGQGTRLTVV.

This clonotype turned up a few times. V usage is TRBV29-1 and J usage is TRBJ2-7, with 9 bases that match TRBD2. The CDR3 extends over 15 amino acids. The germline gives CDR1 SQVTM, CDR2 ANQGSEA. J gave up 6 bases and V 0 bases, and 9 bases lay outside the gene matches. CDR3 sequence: CSVEDPVREGPEQYF. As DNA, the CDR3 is TGCAGCGTTGAAGATCCCGTGCGGGAGGGCCCCGAGCAGTACTTC.

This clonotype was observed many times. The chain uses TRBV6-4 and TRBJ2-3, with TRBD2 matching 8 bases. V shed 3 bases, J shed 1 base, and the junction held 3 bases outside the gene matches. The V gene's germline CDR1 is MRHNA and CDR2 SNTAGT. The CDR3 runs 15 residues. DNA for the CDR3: TGTGCCAGCAGTGAGTCTAGCGGGCGCACAGATACGCAGTATTTT. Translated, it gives CASSESSGRTDTQYF.

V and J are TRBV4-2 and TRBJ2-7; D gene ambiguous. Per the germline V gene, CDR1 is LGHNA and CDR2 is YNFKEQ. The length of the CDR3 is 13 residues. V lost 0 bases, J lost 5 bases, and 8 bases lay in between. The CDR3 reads CASSQDGRNEQYF. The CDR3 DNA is TGTGCCAGCAGCCAAGATGGCCGAAACGAGCAGTACTTC.

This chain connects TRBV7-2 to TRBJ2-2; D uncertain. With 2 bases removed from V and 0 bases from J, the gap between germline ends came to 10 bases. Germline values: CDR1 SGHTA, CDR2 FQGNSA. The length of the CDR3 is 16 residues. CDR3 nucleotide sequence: TGTGCCAGCAGCTTACTCAACTATGCGAACACCGGGGAGCTGTTTTTT. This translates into CASSLLNYANTGELFF.

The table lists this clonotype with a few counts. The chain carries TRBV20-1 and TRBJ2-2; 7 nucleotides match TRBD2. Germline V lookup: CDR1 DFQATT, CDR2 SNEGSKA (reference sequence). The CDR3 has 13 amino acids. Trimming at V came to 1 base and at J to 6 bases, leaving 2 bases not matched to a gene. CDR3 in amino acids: CSARGLAAGELFF. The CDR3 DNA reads TGCAGTGCTAGAGGCCTAGCGGCCGGGGAGCTGTTTTTT.

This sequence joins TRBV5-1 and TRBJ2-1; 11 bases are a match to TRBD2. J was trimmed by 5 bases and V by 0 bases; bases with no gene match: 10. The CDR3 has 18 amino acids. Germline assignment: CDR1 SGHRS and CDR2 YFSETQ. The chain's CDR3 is CASSLALLAGGSHNEQFF. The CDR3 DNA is TGCGCCAGCAGCTTGGCCCTCCTAGCGGGAGGATCACACAATGAGCAGTTCTTC.

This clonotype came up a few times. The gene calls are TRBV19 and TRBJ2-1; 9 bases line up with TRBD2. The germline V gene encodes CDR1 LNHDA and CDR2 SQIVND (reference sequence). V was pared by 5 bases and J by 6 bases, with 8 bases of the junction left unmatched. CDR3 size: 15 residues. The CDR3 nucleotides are TGTGCCAGTAGTCGCCTGGGACTAGCCATCAATGAGCAGTTCTTC. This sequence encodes CASSRLGLAINEQFF.

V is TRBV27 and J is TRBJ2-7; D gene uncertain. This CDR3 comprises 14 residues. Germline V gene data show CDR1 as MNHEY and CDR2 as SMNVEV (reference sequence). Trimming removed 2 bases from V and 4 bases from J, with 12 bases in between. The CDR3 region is CASSLEGLGYEQYF. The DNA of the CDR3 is TGTGCCAGCAGTTTAGAAGGGCTGGGGTACGAGCAGTACTTC.

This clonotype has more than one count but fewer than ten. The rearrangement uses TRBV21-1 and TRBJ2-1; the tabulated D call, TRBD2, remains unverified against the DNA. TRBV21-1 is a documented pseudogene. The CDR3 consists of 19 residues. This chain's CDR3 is CASSGTGPDLAGGPYEQFF. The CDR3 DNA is TGTGCCAGCTCCGGGACAGGCCCTGATCTAGCGGGAGGGCCATATGAGCAGTTCTTC.

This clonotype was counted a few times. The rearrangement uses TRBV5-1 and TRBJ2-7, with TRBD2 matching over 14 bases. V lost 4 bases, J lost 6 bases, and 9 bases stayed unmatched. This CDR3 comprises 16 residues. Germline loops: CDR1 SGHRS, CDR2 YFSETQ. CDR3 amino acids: CASSPGLAGVAGEQYF. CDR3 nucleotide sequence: TGCGCCAGCAGCCCGGGACTAGCGGGAGTAGCGGGCGAGCAGTACTTC.

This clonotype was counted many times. The CDR3 here is CASSPRDTGELFF. DNA of the CDR3: TGTGCCAGCTCACCAAGGGACACCGGGGAGCTGTTTTTT. The chain employs TRBV18 and TRBJ2-2; D uncertain. This CDR3 contains 13 residues. Germline V CDR1 and CDR2: KGHSH, LQKENI. The V end was cut by 2 bases, the J end by 3 bases, with 4 bases between.

CDR3 in DNA: TGTGCCAGCAGTCAGTCGGGAGCATTCTACGAGCAGTACTTC. Its protein is CASSQSGAFYEQYF. The rearrangement links TRBV6-2 or TRBV6-3 to TRBJ2-7, with D perhaps TRBD2 (6 bases). Germline V CDR1 and CDR2: MNHEY, SVGEGT. V lost 5 bases to trimming and J lost 3 bases, with 14 bases between them. The CDR3 consists of 14 residues.

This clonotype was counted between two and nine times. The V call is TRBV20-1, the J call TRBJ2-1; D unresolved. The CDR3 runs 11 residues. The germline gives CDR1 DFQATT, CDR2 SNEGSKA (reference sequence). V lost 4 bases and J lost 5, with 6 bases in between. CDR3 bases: TGCAGTGCTAACCGGGACAATGAGCAGTTCTTC. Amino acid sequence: CSANRDNEQFF.

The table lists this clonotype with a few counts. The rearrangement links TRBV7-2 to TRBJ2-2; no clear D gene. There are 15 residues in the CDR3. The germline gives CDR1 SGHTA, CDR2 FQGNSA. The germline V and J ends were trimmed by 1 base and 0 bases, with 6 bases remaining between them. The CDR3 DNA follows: TGTGCCAGCAGCTTAGTATTGACGAACACCGGGGAGCTGTTTTTT. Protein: CASSLVLTNTGELFF.

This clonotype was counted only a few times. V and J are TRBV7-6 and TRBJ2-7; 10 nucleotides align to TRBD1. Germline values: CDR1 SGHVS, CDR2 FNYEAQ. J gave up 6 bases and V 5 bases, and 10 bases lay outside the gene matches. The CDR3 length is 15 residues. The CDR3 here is CASSPPGQGTREQYF. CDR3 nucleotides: TGTGCCAGCAGCCCACCGGGACAGGGGACCCGCGAGCAGTACTTC.

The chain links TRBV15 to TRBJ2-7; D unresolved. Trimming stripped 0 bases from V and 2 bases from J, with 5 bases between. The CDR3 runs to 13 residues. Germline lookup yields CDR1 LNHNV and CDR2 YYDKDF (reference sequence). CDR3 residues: CATSRDVAYEQYF. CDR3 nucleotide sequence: TGTGCCACCAGCAGAGATGTGGCCTACGAGCAGTACTTC. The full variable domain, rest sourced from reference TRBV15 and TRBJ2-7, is DAMVIQNPRYQVTQFGKPVTLSCSQTLNHNVMYWYQQKSSQAPKLLFHYYDKDFNNEADTPDNFQSRRPNTSFCFLDIRSPGLGDTAMYLCATSRDVAYEQYFGPGTRLTVT.

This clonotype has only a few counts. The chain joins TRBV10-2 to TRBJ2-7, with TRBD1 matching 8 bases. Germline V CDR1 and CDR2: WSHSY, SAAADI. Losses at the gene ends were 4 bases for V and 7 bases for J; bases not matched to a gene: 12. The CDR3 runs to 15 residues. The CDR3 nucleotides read TGCGCCAGCAGTGGAAGCAGGGGGCAGTTTCGGGAGCAGTACTTC. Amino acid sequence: CASSGSRGQFREQYF.